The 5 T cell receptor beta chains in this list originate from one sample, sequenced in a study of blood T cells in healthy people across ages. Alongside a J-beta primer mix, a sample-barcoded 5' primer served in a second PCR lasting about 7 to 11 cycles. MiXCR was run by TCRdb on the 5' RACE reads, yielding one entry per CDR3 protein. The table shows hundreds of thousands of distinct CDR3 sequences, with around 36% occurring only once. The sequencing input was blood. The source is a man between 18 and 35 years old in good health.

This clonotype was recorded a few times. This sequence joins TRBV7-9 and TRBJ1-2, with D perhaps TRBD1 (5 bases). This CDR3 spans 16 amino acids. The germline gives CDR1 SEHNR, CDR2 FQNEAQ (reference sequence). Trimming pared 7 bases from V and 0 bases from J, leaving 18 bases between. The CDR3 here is CASTGSTGEANYGYTF. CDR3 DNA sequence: TGTGCCAGCACGGGATCCACGGGGGAAGCTAACTATGGCTACACCTTC.

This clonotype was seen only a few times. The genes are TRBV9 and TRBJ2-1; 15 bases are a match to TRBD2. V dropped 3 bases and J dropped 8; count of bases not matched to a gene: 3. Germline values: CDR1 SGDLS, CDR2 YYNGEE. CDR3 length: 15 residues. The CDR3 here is CASSAGTSGGYEQFF. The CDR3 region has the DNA TGTGCCAGCAGCGCCGGGACTAGCGGGGGGTATGAGCAGTTCTTC. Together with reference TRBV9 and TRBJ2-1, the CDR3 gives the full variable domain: DSGVTQTPKHLITATGQRVTLRCSPRSGDLSVYWYQQSLDQGLQFLIQYYNGEERAKGNILERFSAQQFPDLHSELNLSSLELGDSALYFCASSAGTSGGYEQFFGPGTRLTVL.

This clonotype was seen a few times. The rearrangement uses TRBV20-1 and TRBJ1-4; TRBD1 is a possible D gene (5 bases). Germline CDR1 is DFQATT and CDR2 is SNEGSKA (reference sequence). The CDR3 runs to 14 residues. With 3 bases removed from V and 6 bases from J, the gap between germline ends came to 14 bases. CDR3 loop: CSASYSGSYEKLFF. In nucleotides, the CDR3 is TGCAGTGCTAGTTACTCAGGGTCGTATGAAAAACTGTTTTTT.

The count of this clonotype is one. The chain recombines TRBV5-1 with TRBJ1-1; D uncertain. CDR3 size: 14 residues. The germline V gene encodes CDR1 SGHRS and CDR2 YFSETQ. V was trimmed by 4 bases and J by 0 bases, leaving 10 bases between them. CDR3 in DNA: TGCGCCAGCAGCCCGGAAGGGTTGAACACTGAAGCTTTCTTT. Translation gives CASSPEGLNTEAFF.

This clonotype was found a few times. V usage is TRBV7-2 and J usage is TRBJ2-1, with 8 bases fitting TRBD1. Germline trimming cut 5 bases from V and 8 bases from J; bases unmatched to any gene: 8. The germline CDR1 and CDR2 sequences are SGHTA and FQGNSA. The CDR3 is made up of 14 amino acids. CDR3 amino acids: CASSLGQGYDEQFF. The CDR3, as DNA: TGTGCCAGCAGCCTCGGACAGGGTTACGATGAGCAGTTCTTC.